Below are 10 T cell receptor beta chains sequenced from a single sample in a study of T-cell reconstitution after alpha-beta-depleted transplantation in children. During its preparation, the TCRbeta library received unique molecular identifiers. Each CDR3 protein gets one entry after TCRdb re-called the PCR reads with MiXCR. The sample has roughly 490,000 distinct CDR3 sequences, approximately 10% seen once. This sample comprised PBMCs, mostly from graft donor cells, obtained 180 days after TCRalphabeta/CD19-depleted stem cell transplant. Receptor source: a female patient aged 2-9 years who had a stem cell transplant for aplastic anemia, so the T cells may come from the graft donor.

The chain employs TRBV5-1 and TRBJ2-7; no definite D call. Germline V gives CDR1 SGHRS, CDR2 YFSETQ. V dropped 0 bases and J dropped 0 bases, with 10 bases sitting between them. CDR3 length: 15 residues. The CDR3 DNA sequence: TGCGCCAGCAGCTTGGATGGTATCAGCTCCTACGAGCAGTACTTC. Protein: CASSLDGISSYEQYF.

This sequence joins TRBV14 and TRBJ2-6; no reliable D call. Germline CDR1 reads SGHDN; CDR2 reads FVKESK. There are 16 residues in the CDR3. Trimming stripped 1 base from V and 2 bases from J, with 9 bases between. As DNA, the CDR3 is TGTGCCAGCAGCCAAGTGGTCTGGGCTGGGGCCAACGTCCTGACTTTC. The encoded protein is CASSQVVWAGANVLTF.

The CDR3 DNA follows: TGTGCCAGCAGACTGCCCAGGGATCGGCACGAGCAGTACTTC. As protein: CASRLPRDRHEQYF. The rearrangement joins TRBV28 to TRBJ2-7, with D perhaps matching TRBD1 (5 bases). Trimming took off 6 bases at V and 5 bases at J, with 17 bases between the two ends. CDR1 MDHEN and CDR2 SYDVKM come from the germline V gene. This CDR3 has 14 amino acids.

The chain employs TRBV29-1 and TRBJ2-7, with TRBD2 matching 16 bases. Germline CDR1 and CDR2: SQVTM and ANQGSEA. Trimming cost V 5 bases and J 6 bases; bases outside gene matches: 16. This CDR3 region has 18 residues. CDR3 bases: TGCAGCGTTCGAAATCCGGGACTAGCGGGAGGGATATCATCCGAGCAGTACTTC. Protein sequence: CSVRNPGLAGGISSEQYF.

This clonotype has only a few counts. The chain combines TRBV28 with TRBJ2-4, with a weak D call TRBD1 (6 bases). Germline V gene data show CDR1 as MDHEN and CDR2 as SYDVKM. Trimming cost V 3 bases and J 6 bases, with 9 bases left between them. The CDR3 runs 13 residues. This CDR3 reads CASSFRGGNIQYF. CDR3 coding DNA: TGTGCCAGCAGTTTCAGGGGTGGAAACATTCAGTACTTC. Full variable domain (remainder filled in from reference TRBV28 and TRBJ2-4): DVKVTQSSRYLVKRTGEKVFLECVQDMDHENMFWYRQDPGLGLRLIYFSYDVKMKEKGDIPEGYSVSREKKERFSLILESASTNQTSMYLCASSFRGGNIQYFGAGTRLSVL.

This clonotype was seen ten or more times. CDR3 in amino acids: CASSLRDREDNEQFF. The CDR3 DNA is TGCGCCAGCAGCCTCCGGGACAGGGAAGACAATGAGCAGTTCTTC. V is TRBV5-1 and J is TRBJ2-1; the match to TRBD1 covers 9 bases. This CDR3 is built from 15 residues. Unmatched junction bases numbered 7, after V lost 4 bases and J lost 5 bases. Per germline, CDR1 SGHRS and CDR2 YFSETQ.

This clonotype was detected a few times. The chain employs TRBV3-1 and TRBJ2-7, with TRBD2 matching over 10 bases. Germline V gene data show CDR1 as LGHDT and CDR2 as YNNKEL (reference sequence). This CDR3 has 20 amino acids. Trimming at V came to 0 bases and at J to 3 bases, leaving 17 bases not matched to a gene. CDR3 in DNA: TGTGCCAGCAGCCAAGATCCTAGTTCAGTAGCGGGAGGCCCCTTCTACGAGCAGTACGTC. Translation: CASSQDPSSVAGGPFYEQYV.

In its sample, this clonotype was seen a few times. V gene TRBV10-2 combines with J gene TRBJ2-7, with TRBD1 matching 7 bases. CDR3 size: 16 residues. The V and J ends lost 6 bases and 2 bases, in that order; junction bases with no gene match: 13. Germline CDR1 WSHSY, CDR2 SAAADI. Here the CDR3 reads CASRNHRQGHTYEQYF. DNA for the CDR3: TGCGCCAGCAGGAACCATCGACAGGGACACACCTACGAGCAGTACTTC.

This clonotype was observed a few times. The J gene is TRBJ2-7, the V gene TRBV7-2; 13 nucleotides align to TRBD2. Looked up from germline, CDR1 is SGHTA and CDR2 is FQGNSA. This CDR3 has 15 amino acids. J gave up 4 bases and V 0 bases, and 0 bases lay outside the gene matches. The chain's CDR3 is CASSLALAGGYEQYF. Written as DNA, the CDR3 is TGTGCCAGCAGCTTAGCACTAGCGGGAGGGTACGAGCAGTACTTC.

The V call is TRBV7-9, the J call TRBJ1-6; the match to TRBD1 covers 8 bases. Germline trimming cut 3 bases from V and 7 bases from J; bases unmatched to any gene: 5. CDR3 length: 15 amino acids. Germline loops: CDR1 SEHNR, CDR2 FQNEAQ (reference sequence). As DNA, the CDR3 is TGTGCCAGCAGCTTCGCAGGGGGCAGGAATTCACCCCTCCACTTT. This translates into CASSFAGGRNSPLHF.